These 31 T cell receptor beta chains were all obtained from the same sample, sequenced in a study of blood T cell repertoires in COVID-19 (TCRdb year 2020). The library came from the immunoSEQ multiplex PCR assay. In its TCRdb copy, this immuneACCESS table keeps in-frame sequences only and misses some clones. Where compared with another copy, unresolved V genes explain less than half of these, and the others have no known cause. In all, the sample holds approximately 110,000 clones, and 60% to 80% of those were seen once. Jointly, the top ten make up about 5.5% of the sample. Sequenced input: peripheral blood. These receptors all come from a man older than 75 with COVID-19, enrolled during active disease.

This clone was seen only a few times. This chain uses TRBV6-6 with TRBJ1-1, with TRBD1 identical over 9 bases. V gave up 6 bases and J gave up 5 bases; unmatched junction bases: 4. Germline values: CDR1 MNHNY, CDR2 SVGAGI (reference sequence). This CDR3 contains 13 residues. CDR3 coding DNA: TGTGCCAGCAGAGTCGGACAGGGGACTGAAGCTTTCTTT. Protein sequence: CASRVGQGTEAFF.

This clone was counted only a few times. The CDR3 loop is CASTATGALLSYEQYF. CDR3 nucleotides: TGTGCCAGCACCGCGACAGGGGCCTTACTTTCCTACGAGCAGTACTTC. The chain uses TRBV28 and TRBJ2-7, with TRBD1 identical over 8 bases. The CDR3 extends over 16 amino acids. J gave up 1 base and V 7 bases, and 12 bases lay outside the gene matches. Germline V gene lookup returns CDR1 MDHEN and CDR2 SYDVKM. The full variable domain, its missing parts supplied by reference TRBV28 and TRBJ2-7, is DVKVTQSSRYLVKRTGEKVFLECVQDMDHENMFWYRQDPGLGLRLIYFSYDVKMKEKGDIPEGYSVSREKKERFSLILESASTNQTSMYLCASTATGALLSYEQYFGPGTRLTVT.

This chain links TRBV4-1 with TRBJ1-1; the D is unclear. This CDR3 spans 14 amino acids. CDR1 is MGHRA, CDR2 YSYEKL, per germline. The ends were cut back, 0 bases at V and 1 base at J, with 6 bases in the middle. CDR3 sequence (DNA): TGCGCCAGCAGCCAAGATCTCGGGAACACTGAAGCTTTCTTT. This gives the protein CASSQDLGNTEAFF.

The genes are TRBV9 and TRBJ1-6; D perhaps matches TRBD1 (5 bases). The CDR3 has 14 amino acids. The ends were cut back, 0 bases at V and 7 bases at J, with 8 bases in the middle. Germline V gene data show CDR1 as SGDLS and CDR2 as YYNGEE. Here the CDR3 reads CASSVAGLNSPLHF. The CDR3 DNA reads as TGTGCCAGCAGCGTAGCAGGGCTAAATTCACCCCTCCACTTT.

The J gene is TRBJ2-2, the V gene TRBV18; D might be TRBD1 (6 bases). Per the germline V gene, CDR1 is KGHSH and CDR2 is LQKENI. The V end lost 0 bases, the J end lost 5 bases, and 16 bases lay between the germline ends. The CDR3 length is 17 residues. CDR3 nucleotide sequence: TGTGCCAGCTCACCACCGAATGGATGGGGGCGGACCGGGGAGCTGTTTTTT. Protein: CASSPPNGWGRTGELFF. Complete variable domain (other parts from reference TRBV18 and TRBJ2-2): NAGVMQNPRHLVRRRGQEARLRCSPMKGHSHVYWYRQLPEEGLKFMVYLQKENIIDESGMPKERFSAEFPKEGPSILRIQQVVRGDSAAYFCASSPPNGWGRTGELFFGEGSRLTVL.

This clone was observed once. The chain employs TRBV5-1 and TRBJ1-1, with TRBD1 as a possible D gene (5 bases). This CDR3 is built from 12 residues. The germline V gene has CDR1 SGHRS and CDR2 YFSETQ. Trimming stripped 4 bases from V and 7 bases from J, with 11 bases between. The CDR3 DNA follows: TGCGCCAGCAGCCCGGCGGGGGATGAAGCTTTCTTT. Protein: CASSPAGDEAFF.

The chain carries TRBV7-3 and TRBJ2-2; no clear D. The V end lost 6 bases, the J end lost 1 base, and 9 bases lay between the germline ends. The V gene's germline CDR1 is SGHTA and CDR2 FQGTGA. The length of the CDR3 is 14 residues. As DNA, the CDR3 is TGTGCCAGCAGTCTTACAGAGAACACCGGGGAGCTGTTTTTT. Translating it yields CASSLTENTGELFF. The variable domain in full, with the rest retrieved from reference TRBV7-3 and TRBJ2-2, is GAGVSQTPSNKVTEKGKYVELRCDPISGHTALYWYRQSLGQGPEFLIYFQGTGAADDSGLPNDRFFAVRPEGSVSTLKIQRTERGDSAVYLCASSLTENTGELFFGEGSRLTVL.

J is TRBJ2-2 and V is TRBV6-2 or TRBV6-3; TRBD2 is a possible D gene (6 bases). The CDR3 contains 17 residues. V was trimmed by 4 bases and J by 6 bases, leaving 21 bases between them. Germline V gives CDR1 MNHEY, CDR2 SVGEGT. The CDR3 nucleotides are TGTGCCAGCAGTTCCTTACCGGGACGGAGGGCCCCCGGGGAGCTGTTTTTT. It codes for CASSSLPGRRAPGELFF.

The CDR3 loop reads CASSPGLAGGVGIGELFF. The CDR3 nucleotides read TGTGCCAGCAGTCCCGGACTAGCGGGAGGTGTAGGAATCGGGGAGCTGTTTTTT. The gene calls are TRBV6-8 and TRBJ2-2, with 14 bases aligning to TRBD2. J lost 7 bases, V lost 5 bases, and 12 bases had no gene match. The CDR3 runs to 18 residues. The germline gives CDR1 MNHGY, CDR2 SAAAGT.

The CDR3 region is CASSQRVSSTEAFF. The CDR3 coding sequence is TGTGCCAGCAGCCAGAGGGTCTCGAGCACTGAAGCTTTCTTT. The chain carries TRBV14 and TRBJ1-1; D is unclear. The ends were cut back, 3 bases at V and 4 bases at J, with 12 bases in the middle. The germline CDR1 and CDR2 sequences are SGHDN and FVKESK. The CDR3 consists of 14 residues.

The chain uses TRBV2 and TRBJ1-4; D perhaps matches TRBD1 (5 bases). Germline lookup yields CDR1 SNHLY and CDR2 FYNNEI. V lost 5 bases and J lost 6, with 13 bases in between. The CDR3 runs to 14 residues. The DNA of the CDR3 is TGTGCCAGCAGTCAACGGGGGAAAGATGAAAAACTGTTTTTT. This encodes CASSQRGKDEKLFF.

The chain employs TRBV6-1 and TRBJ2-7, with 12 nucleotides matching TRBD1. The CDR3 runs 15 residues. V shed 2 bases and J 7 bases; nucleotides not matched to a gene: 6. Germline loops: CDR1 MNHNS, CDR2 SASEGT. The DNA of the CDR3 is TGTGCCAGCAGTGAATGGGGGACAGGGGGCCTTGAGCAGTACTTC. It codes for CASSEWGTGGLEQYF.

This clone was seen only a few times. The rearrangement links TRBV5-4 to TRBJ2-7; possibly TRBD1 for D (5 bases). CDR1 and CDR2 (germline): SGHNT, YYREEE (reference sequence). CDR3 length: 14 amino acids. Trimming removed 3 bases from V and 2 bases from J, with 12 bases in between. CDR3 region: CASSSPDTTYEQYF. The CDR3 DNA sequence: TGTGCCAGCAGCTCTCCGGACACCACCTACGAGCAGTACTTC.

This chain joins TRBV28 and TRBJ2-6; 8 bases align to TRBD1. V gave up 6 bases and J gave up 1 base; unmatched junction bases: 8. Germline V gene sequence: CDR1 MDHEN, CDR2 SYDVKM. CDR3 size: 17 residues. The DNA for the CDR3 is TGTGCCAGCAGATGGGGACAGGCGCTATCTGGGGCCAACGTCCTGACTTTC. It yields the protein CASRWGQALSGANVLTF.

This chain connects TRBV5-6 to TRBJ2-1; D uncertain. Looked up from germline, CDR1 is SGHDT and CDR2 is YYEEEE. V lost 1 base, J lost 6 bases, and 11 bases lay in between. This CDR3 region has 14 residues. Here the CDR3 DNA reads TGTGCCAGCAGCTTGTGGCTTCTGGCCAATGAGCAGTTCTTC. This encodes CASSLWLLANEQFF.

CDR3 in amino acids: CASSPPGLAGGRTGELFF. The CDR3 DNA is TGTGCCAGCAGTCCTCCGGGACTAGCGGGCGGAAGAACCGGGGAGCTGTTTTTT. This chain uses TRBV6-6 with TRBJ2-2; 12 bases line up with TRBD2. The CDR3 is made up of 18 amino acids. The germline gives CDR1 MNHNY, CDR2 SVGAGI (reference sequence). The V and J ends lost 5 bases and 5 bases, in that order; junction bases with no gene match: 12.

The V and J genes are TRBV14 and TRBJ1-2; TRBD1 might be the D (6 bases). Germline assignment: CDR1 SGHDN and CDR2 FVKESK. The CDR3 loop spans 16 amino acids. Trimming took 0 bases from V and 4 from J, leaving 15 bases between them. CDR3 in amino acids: CASSQEFGGRSYGYTF. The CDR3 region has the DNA TGTGCCAGCAGCCAAGAGTTTGGGGGCAGAAGCTATGGCTACACCTTC.

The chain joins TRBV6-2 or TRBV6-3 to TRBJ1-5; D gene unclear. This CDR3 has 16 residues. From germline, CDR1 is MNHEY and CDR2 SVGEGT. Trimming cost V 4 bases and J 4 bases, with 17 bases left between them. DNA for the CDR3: TGTGCCAGCAGTTCCACCCCGGCGGTAAGAAATCAGCCCCAGCATTTT. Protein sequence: CASSSTPAVRNQPQHF.

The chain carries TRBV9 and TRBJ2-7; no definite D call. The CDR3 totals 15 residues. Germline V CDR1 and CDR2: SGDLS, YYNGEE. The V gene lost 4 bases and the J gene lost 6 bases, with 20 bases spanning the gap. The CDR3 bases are TGTGCCAGCAGCTCCAAAGGCAAACATCCGGGCGAGCAGTACTTC. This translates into CASSSKGKHPGEQYF.

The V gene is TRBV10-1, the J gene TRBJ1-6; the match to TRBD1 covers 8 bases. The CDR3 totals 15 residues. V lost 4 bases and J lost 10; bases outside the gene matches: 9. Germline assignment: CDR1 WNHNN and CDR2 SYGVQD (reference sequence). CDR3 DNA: TGCGCCAGCAGTGCGTGCAGGGGGCCGGAATCACCCCTCCACTTT. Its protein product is CASSACRGPESPLHF.

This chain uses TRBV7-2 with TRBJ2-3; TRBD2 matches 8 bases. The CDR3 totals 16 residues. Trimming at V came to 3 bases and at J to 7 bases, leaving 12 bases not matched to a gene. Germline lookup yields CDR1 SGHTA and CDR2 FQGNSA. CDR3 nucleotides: TGTGCCAGCAGCTTGTCCTATGCGGGAGGTAGGAATACGCAGTATTTT. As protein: CASSLSYAGGRNTQYF.

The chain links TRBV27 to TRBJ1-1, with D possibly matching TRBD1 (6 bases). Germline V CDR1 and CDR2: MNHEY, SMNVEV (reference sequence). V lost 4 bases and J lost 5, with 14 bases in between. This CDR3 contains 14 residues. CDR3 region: CASSWSGAGTEAFF. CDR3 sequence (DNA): TGTGCCAGCAGTTGGTCAGGGGCTGGGACTGAAGCTTTCTTT.

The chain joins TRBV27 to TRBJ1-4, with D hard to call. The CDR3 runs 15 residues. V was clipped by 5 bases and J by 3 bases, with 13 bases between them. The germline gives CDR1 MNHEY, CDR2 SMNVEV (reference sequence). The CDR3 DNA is TGTGCCAGCAGTCCCGCCCGGGTTTCTAATGAAAAACTGTTTTTT. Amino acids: CASSPARVSNEKLFF. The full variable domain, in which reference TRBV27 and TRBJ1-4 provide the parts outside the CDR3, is EAQVTQNPRYLITVTGKKLTVTCSQNMNHEYMSWYRQDPGLGLRQIYYSMNVEVTDKGDVPEGYKVSRKEKRNFPLILESPSPNQTSLYFCASSPARVSNEKLFFGSGTQLSVL.

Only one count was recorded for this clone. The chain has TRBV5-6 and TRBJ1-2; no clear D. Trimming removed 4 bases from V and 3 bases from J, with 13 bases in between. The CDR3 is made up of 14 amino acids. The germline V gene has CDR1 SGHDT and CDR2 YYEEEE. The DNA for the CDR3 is TGTGCCAGCAGCCCTGAGGGCGACGACTATGGCTACACCTTC. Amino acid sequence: CASSPEGDDYGYTF. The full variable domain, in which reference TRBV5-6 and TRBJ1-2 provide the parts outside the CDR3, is DAGVTQSPTHLIKTRGQQVTLRCSPKSGHDTVSWYQQALGQGPQFIFQYYEEEERQRGNFPDRFSGHQFPNYSSELNVNALLLGDSALYLCASSPEGDDYGYTFGSGTRLTVV.

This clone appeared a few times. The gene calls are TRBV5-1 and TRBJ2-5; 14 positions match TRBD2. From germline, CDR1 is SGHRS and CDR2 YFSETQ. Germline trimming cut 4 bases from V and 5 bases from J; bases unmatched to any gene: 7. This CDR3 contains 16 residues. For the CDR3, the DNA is TGCGCCAGCAGCAGGGGACTAGCGGGAGTAGAGGAGACCCAGTACTTC. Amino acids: CASSRGLAGVEETQYF.

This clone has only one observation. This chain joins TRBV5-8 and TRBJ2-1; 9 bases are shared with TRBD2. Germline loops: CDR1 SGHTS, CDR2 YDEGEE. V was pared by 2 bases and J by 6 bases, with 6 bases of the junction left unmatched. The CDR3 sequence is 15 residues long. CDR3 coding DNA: TGTGCCAGCAGCTTCAGAAGCGGGAGGATCAATGAGCAGTTCTTC. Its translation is CASSFRSGRINEQFF.

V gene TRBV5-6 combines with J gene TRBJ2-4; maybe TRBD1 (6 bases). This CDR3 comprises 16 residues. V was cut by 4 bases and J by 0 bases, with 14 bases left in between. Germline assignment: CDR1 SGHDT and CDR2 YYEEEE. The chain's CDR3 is CASSLQGIEAKNIQYF. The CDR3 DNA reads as TGTGCCAGCAGCCTACAGGGAATCGAAGCCAAAAACATTCAGTACTTC.

CDR3: CASSLKRGLEQFF. The CDR3, as DNA: TGTGCCAGCAGTTTAAAGAGGGGACTAGAACAGTTCTTC. The V gene is TRBV27, the J gene TRBJ2-1; 8 positions match TRBD2. Germline V gene lookup returns CDR1 MNHEY and CDR2 SMNVEV (reference sequence). J gave up 13 bases and V 2 bases, and 7 bases lay outside the gene matches. CDR3 length: 13 residues.

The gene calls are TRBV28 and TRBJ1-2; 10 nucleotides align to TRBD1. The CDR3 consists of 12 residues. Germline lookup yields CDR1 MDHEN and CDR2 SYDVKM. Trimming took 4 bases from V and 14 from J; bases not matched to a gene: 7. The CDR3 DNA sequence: TGTGCCAGCAGTTCAGACAGGGGGCGTCGGACCTTC. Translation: CASSSDRGRRTF.

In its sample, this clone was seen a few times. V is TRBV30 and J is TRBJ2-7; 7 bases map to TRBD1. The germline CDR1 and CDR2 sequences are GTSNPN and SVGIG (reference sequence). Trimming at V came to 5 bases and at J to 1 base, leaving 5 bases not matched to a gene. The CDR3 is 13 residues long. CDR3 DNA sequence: TGTGCCTGGCTGGGACAGAATTCCTACGAGCAGTACTTC. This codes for CAWLGQNSYEQYF.

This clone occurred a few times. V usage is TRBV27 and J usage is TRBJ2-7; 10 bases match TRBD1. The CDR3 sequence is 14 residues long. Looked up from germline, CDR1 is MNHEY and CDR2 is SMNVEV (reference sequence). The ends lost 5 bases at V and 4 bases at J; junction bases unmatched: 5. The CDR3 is CASSIRQGAYEQYF. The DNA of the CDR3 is TGTGCCAGCAGTATACGACAGGGGGCTTACGAGCAGTACTTC.